A single sample gave rise to the 26 T cell receptor beta chains below, sequenced in a study of blood T cell repertoires in COVID-19. Profiled with immunoSEQ multiplex PCR; TCRdb holds only in-frame clones, not every one. This repertoire shows about 190,000 clones, approximately 73% found once; its top ten account for roughly a sixth. The sample comprised PBMCs or T cells enriched from blood (not recorded which). The receptor set was obtained from a woman aged 50 to 60 with acute COVID-19.

This chain connects TRBV2 to TRBJ1-2; D is unresolved. CDR1 is SNHLY and CDR2 is FYNNEI in the germline V gene. The V end lost 3 bases, the J end lost 3 bases, and 17 bases lay between the germline ends. The CDR3 runs 16 residues. This CDR3 reads CASSDWGGERDYGYTF. The CDR3, as DNA: TGTGCCAGCAGTGACTGGGGAGGAGAGAGGGACTATGGCTACACCTTC.

This clone has a handful of counts. The V gene is TRBV18, the J gene TRBJ1-6; TRBD1 agrees at 8 bases. This CDR3 is built from 19 residues. V lost 0 bases to trimming and J lost 7 bases; unmatched junction nucleotides: 14. Looked up from germline, CDR1 is KGHSH and CDR2 is LQKENI. CDR3 sequence: CASSPPSQGARSRNSPLHF. DNA for the CDR3: TGTGCCAGCTCACCACCTAGCCAGGGGGCTCGATCGAGGAATTCACCCCTCCACTTT.

This clone has a handful of counts. This chain joins TRBV18 and TRBJ1-2; 8 bases map to TRBD1. J was trimmed by 4 bases and V by 4 bases; bases with no gene match: 5. The CDR3 is 14 amino acids. Germline CDR1 and CDR2: KGHSH and LQKENI. In DNA form, the CDR3 reads TGTGCCAGCTCACAGGGACAGGACCTCTATGGCTACACCTTC. Protein sequence: CASSQGQDLYGYTF.

This chain uses TRBV6-5 with TRBJ1-2; 9 bases are shared with TRBD1. The CDR3 contains 14 residues. Germline assignment: CDR1 MNHEY and CDR2 SVGAGI. The trim removed 6 bases at V and 6 bases at J, leaving 8 bases unmatched. CDR3 coding DNA: TGTGCCAGCAGCTGGGACCGGGACAGGGATGGCTACACCTTC. It encodes CASSWDRDRDGYTF.

V usage is TRBV6-5 and J usage is TRBJ2-7; D is perhaps TRBD2 (6 bases). Germline V gene lookup returns CDR1 MNHEY and CDR2 SVGAGI. CDR3 length equals 13 residues. V dropped 8 bases and J dropped 4 bases, with 15 bases sitting between them. The CDR3 coding sequence is TGTGCCAGCGGCGGGACGGCTTTATACGAGCAGTACGTC. This sequence encodes CASGGTALYEQYV.

The rearrangement joins TRBV5-6 to TRBJ1-2; weak D call: TRBD1 (6 bases). V lost 9 bases to trimming and J lost 1 base, with 22 bases between them. Germline V gene sequence: CDR1 SGHDT, CDR2 YYEEEE. CDR3 length: 16 amino acids. DNA for the CDR3: TGTGCCATCAGACGGACAGAGAAGATTCTTAACTATGGCTACACCTTC. Protein product: CAIRRTEKILNYGYTF.

The chain combines TRBV3-1 (or the pseudogene TRBV3-2) with TRBJ2-4, with unresolved D. The CDR3 is 17 residues long. Germline CDR1 and CDR2: LGHDT and YNNKEL (reference sequence). V was clipped by 4 bases and J by 0 bases, with 16 bases between them. The CDR3 protein is CASSLFPNFEAKNIQYF. CDR3 nucleotides: TGTGCCAGCAGCCTGTTCCCAAACTTCGAAGCCAAAAACATTCAGTACTTC.

The rearrangement uses TRBV7-2 and TRBJ1-4; no firm D call. Per germline, CDR1 SGHTA and CDR2 FQGNSA. V lost 5 bases, J lost 8 bases, and 12 bases lay in between. This CDR3 comprises 13 residues. In DNA, the CDR3 is TGTGCCAGCAGCCTTGCGGGGAAGGAAAAACTGTTTTTT. Its protein is CASSLAGKEKLFF. Combining the CDR3 with reference TRBV7-2 and TRBJ1-4 gives the whole variable domain GAGVSQSPSNKVTEKGKDVELRCDPISGHTALYWYRQSLGQGLEFLIYFQGNSAPDKSGLPSDRFSAERTGGSVSTLTIQRTQQEDSAVYLCASSLAGKEKLFFGSGTQLSVL.

The table lists this clone with a count of one. The chain uses TRBV25-1 and TRBJ1-1, with a tentative D call TRBD1 (6 bases). The V gene lost 2 bases and the J gene lost 4 bases, with 23 bases spanning the gap. Germline CDR1 and CDR2: MGHDK and SYGVNS. The CDR3 extends over 18 amino acids. CDR3 sequence reads: CASSEAPQGVQISTEAFF. The CDR3 coding sequence is TGTGCCAGCAGTGAAGCCCCACAGGGTGTCCAGATTAGCACTGAAGCTTTCTTT.

The J gene is TRBJ2-5, the V gene TRBV28; D is perhaps TRBD2 (7 bases). Trimming took 5 bases from V and 5 from J, leaving 21 bases between them. This CDR3 has 16 residues. Germline V gene sequence: CDR1 MDHEN, CDR2 SYDVKM. CDR3 protein: CASSPRGWGGRETQYF. CDR3 coding DNA: TGTGCCAGCAGTCCTCGCGGGTGGGGGGGCCGCGAGACCCAGTACTTC.

This chain joins TRBV28 and TRBJ1-6, with TRBD1 matching 11 bases. V trimming: 6 bases; J trimming: 8 bases; junction bases outside the gene matches: 6. The length of the CDR3 is 15 residues. Germline V CDR1 and CDR2: MDHEN, SYDVKM. CDR3 bases: TGTGCCAGCAGCGCAGGACAGGGGGCGTATTCACCCCTCCACTTT. It yields the protein CASSAGQGAYSPLHF.

This clone has a handful of counts. This sequence joins TRBV19 and TRBJ2-1, with TRBD1 identical over 11 bases. Germline CDR1 LNHDA, CDR2 SQIVND (reference sequence). Unmatched junction bases numbered 10, after V lost 3 bases and J lost 6 bases. The length of the CDR3 is 17 residues. The CDR3 loop is CASSIRRTGGIRNEQFF. The CDR3 DNA reads TGTGCCAGTAGTATCCGAAGGACAGGGGGCATACGCAATGAGCAGTTCTTC.

This CDR3 reads CASTTGHGSGDTQYF. In DNA, the CDR3 is TGCGCCAGCACCACGGGACACGGTTCGGGAGATACGCAGTATTTT. The V call is TRBV5-1, the J call TRBJ2-3; possible D gene TRBD1, 6 bases. The CDR3 is 15 amino acids. In germline, CDR1 is SGHRS, CDR2 YFSETQ. V was trimmed by 6 bases and J by 5 bases, leaving 19 bases between them.

The chain joins TRBV7-2 to TRBJ1-2; 8 nucleotides align to TRBD1. The CDR3 sequence is 14 residues long. After removal of 5 bases from V and 2 bases from J, the junction contained 4 bases not matched to a gene. Germline CDR1 is SGHTA and CDR2 is FQGNSA. This chain's CDR3 is CASSETGDNYGYTF. For the CDR3, the DNA is TGTGCCAGCAGCGAGACAGGGGACAACTATGGCTACACCTTC.

The chain has TRBV5-5 and TRBJ2-7, with 8 bases fitting TRBD1. Germline CDR1 is SGHKS and CDR2 is YYEKEE (reference sequence). Trimming at V came to 3 bases and at J to 4 bases, leaving 6 bases not matched to a gene. This CDR3 has 14 residues. The CDR3 sequence is CASSSRDRRYEQYV. DNA of the CDR3: TGTGCCAGCAGCTCCCGGGACAGGAGATACGAGCAGTACGTC.

V and J are TRBV28 and TRBJ2-4; the D is unclear. CDR3 length equals 14 residues. The germline gives CDR1 MDHEN, CDR2 SYDVKM. Deletions cut 5 bases from V and 0 bases from J, with 8 bases between. The CDR3 here is CASSVGIAKNIQYF. The CDR3 DNA follows: TGTGCCAGCAGTGTGGGCATAGCCAAAAACATTCAGTACTTC.

J is TRBJ2-2 and V is TRBV7-3, with D maybe TRBD1 (5 bases). V dropped 3 bases and J dropped 1 base, with 9 bases sitting between them. Germline CDR1 is SGHTA and CDR2 is FQGTGA. This CDR3 has 15 residues. CDR3 in DNA: TGTGCCAGCAGCTTGGGTCAGGGGAACACCGGGGAGCTGTTTTTT. Protein sequence: CASSLGQGNTGELFF.

The chain links TRBV27 to TRBJ1-4; D may be TRBD1 (5 bases). The CDR3 is 15 amino acids. With 4 bases removed from V and 8 bases from J, the gap between germline ends came to 17 bases. CDR1 MNHEY and CDR2 SMNVEV come from the germline V gene (reference sequence). CDR3 DNA: TGTGCCAGCAGTTCACTCGCAGTCGGGGGAGAAAAACTGTTTTTT. It yields the protein CASSSLAVGGEKLFF.

This sequence joins TRBV12-3 or TRBV12-4 and TRBJ2-5; no definite D call. The CDR3 spans 13 residues. V lost 3 bases to trimming and J lost 2 bases, with 7 bases between them. The CDR3, as DNA: TGTGCCAGCAGTTTTGTGACTCAAGAGACCCAGTACTTC. It yields the protein CASSFVTQETQYF.

V gene TRBV5-8 combines with J gene TRBJ2-3; tentative D call: TRBD1 (6 bases). Germline CDR1 and CDR2: SGHTS and YDEGEE. This CDR3 comprises 17 residues. The germline V and J ends were trimmed by 0 bases and 2 bases, with 16 bases remaining between them. The CDR3 protein is CASSLGAGGQITDTQYF. CDR3 coding DNA: TGTGCCAGCAGCTTGGGTGCAGGAGGACAGATCACAGATACGCAGTATTTT.

CDR3 DNA: TGCGCCAGCAGGGGACAGGAACATTCACCCCTCCACTTT. It yields the protein CASRGQEHSPLHF. The chain couples TRBV4-1 to TRBJ1-6, with 8 bases that match TRBD1. Germline V gene lookup returns CDR1 MGHRA and CDR2 YSYEKL. CDR3 length: 13 amino acids. V shed 6 bases, J shed 8 bases, and the junction held 3 bases outside the gene matches.

V and J are TRBV13 and TRBJ1-5, with 7 bases lining up with TRBD1. Germline V gene sequence: CDR1 PRHDT, CDR2 FYEKMQ (reference sequence). The CDR3 has 16 residues. Trimming removed 2 bases from V and 0 bases from J; junction bases left unmatched: 4. The CDR3 loop reads CASSLKGASSNQPQHF. The DNA for the CDR3 is TGTGCCAGCAGCTTAAAGGGGGCAAGTAGCAATCAGCCCCAGCATTTT.

The V and J genes are TRBV18 and TRBJ2-6; 10 nucleotides agree with TRBD1. CDR3 length: 18 amino acids. Trimming cost V 6 bases and J 0 bases; bases outside gene matches: 8. Germline values: CDR1 KGHSH, CDR2 LQKENI. The CDR3 DNA follows: TGTGCCAGCTCCCGGGGGACAGGGGAACTCTCTGGGGCCAACGTCCTGACTTTC. This encodes CASSRGTGELSGANVLTF.

This clone was counted ten times or more. V gene TRBV6-5 combines with J gene TRBJ2-5; D call uncertain. CDR3 length: 13 amino acids. Trimming left V 2 bases short and J 3 bases short, with 7 bases between. The germline CDR1 and CDR2 sequences are MNHEY and SVGAGI. CDR3 sequence (DNA): TGTGCCAGCAGTTACGTTGCGAAAGAGACCCAGTACTTC. Its translation is CASSYVAKETQYF.

The chain has TRBV7-4 and TRBJ2-7, with TRBD1 matching 7 bases. The CDR3 extends over 16 amino acids. Trimming removed 5 bases from V and 2 bases from J; junction bases left unmatched: 12. Per germline, CDR1 SGHVT and CDR2 SQSDAQ. CDR3 amino acids: CASSLQRDSIPYEQYV. Here the CDR3 DNA reads TGTGCCAGCAGCCTCCAGAGGGACAGCATCCCCTACGAGCAGTACGTC.

The chain uses TRBV5-6 and TRBJ1-4, with D maybe TRBD1 (6 bases). The germline V and J ends were trimmed by 4 bases and 8 bases, with 12 bases remaining between them. Germline V gives CDR1 SGHDT, CDR2 YYEEEE. There are 13 residues in the CDR3. CDR3 sequence reads: CASSQGYREKLFF. The CDR3 DNA follows: TGTGCCAGCAGCCAGGGGTATAGGGAAAAACTGTTTTTT.